This entry lists 25 T cell receptor beta chains sequenced from one sample in a study of blood T cell repertoires in COVID-19. TCRdb's table, derived via immunoSEQ multiplex PCR, lists solely in-frame clones and lacks some. The table records around 200,000 clones, 80% to 90% of them present only once. Sequenced sample: PBMCs or T cells enriched from blood (not recorded which). The source of these receptors is a man aged 25 to 45 who had recovered from COVID-19.

CDR3 region: CASSPTGDGVDGNQPQHF. In nucleotides, the CDR3 is TGTGCCAGCTCACCCACAGGGGATGGGGTTGATGGCAATCAGCCCCAGCATTTT. V and J are TRBV18 and TRBJ1-5; 7 bases map to TRBD1. The CDR3 extends over 18 amino acids. Germline trimming cut 3 bases from V and 2 bases from J; bases unmatched to any gene: 13. The germline CDR1 and CDR2 sequences are KGHSH and LQKENI.

About this clone: Other DNA sequences in this specimen translate into the identical CDR3. The genes are TRBV11-3 and TRBJ2-1; the D gene is possibly TRBD2 (6 bases). The germline V gene has CDR1 SGHNT and CDR2 YENEEA. The CDR3 loop spans 13 amino acids. The V gene lost 5 bases and the J gene lost 4 bases, with 9 bases spanning the gap. The CDR3 is CASSLGLYNEQFF. The CDR3, as DNA: TGTGCCAGCAGCCTCGGACTATACAATGAGCAGTTCTTC.

This sequence joins TRBV6-6 and TRBJ1-1; the D is unclear. Trimming took 8 bases from V and 4 from J, leaving 17 bases between them. Per the germline V gene, CDR1 is MNHNY and CDR2 is SVGAGI (reference sequence). The CDR3 covers 14 residues. CDR3 sequence reads: CASVPSGDATEAFF. The CDR3 DNA follows: TGTGCCAGCGTTCCGTCCGGGGATGCCACTGAAGCTTTCTTT.

This CDR3 is CASSLTPTTNEKLFF. In DNA form, the CDR3 reads TGCGCCAGCAGCCTGACACCAACAACTAATGAAAAACTGTTTTTT. The J gene is TRBJ1-4, the V gene TRBV4-1; D gene uncertain. The CDR3 sequence is 15 residues long. Trimming took 4 bases from V and 0 from J, leaving 9 bases between them. The germline gives CDR1 MGHRA, CDR2 YSYEKL.

This clone was seen many times. The genes are TRBV10-3 and TRBJ1-2, with TRBD1 matching 9 bases. Germline trimming cut 0 bases from V and 4 bases from J; bases unmatched to any gene: 6. The CDR3 is 16 residues long. Per the germline V gene, CDR1 is ENHRY and CDR2 is SYGVKD. CDR3 in DNA: TGTGCCATCAGTGAGTCGGGACAGGGACCCATCTATGGCTACACCTTC. This codes for CAISESGQGPIYGYTF.

About this clone: Other nucleotide sequences in the sample specify the same CDR3. The chain links TRBV4-3 to TRBJ2-7, with D hard to call. The germline V gene has CDR1 LGHNA and CDR2 YSLEER. V was pared by 0 bases and J by 2 bases, with 5 bases between. The CDR3 covers 13 residues. CDR3 in amino acids: CASSQERAYEQYF. As DNA, the CDR3 is TGCGCCAGCAGCCAAGAGAGAGCCTACGAGCAGTACTTC.

The rearrangement links TRBV10-2 to TRBJ1-5; unclear D gene. CDR3 length: 13 residues. Germline V gene data show CDR1 as WSHSY and CDR2 as SAAADI. V was cut by 4 bases and J by 3 bases, with 7 bases left in between. The CDR3 is CASSARINQPQHF. Here the CDR3 DNA reads TGCGCCAGCAGTGCCAGAATCAATCAGCCCCAGCATTTT.

This clone was seen a single time. The genes are TRBV2 and TRBJ2-5, with 8 bases matching TRBD1. The CDR3 totals 13 residues. Germline V gives CDR1 SNHLY, CDR2 FYNNEI. V gave up 9 bases and J gave up 5 bases; unmatched junction bases: 8. The CDR3 is CARAGQGGETQYF. As DNA, the CDR3 is TGTGCCAGAGCCGGACAGGGCGGGGAGACCCAGTACTTC.

The rearrangement uses TRBV30 and TRBJ2-1; 9 bases line up with TRBD2. V shed 2 bases, J shed 8 bases, and the junction held 13 bases outside the gene matches. CDR1 is GTSNPN and CDR2 is SVGIG in the germline V gene (reference sequence). The CDR3 has 16 residues. The CDR3 DNA sequence: TGTGCCTGGAGTTTGGGCGGGACTAGCATCGGGTATGAGCAGTTCTTC. It encodes CAWSLGGTSIGYEQFF. The full variable domain, with the rest looked up from reference TRBV30 and TRBJ2-1, is SQTIHQWPATLVQPVGSPLSLECTVEGTSNPNLYWYRQAAGRGLQLLFYSVGIGQISSEVPQNLSASRPQDRQFILSSKKLLLSDSGFYLCAWSLGGTSIGYEQFFGPGTRLTVL.

This rearrangement joins TRBV9 to TRBJ2-5; TRBD2 aligns across 7 bases. The CDR3 consists of 16 residues. After removal of 0 bases from V and 4 bases from J, the junction contained 9 bases not matched to a gene. From germline, CDR1 is SGDLS and CDR2 YYNGEE. In DNA form, the CDR3 reads TGTGCCAGCAGCGTAGAATCAGGGAGGGCACGAGAGACCCAGTACTTC. Translating gives CASSVESGRARETQYF.

This clone appeared once. The chain recombines TRBV5-1 with TRBJ1-6; 9 bases map to TRBD1. Per the germline V gene, CDR1 is SGHRS and CDR2 is YFSETQ. The V and J ends lost 3 bases and 10 bases, in that order; junction bases with no gene match: 11. This CDR3 spans 16 amino acids. The DNA for the CDR3 is TGCGCCAGCAGCTACGGACCGGGACAGGGAGGGTCACCCCTCCACTTT. Its translation: CASSYGPGQGGSPLHF.

The CDR3 DNA reads as TGCGCCAGCAGCCAAGAATTGAGGACAGGGAACGAGCAGTACTTC. The encoded protein is CASSQELRTGNEQYF. V is TRBV4-3 and J is TRBJ2-7; 8 bases match TRBD1. V lost 0 bases, J lost 5 bases, and 6 bases stayed unmatched. The CDR3 covers 15 residues. CDR1 and CDR2 from the germline V gene are LGHNA and YSLEER.

The CDR3 DNA follows: TGTGCCAGCAGCCTCCCCCATCGTGAGACAGGGGGATATGGCTACACCTTC. Encoded protein: CASSLPHRETGGYGYTF. The rearrangement links TRBV11-2 to TRBJ1-2; 9 nucleotides match TRBD1. Germline CDR1 and CDR2: SGHAT and FQNNGV. Trimming cost V 5 bases and J 5 bases; bases outside gene matches: 15. The CDR3 consists of 17 residues.

V and J are TRBV9 and TRBJ1-1; 7 positions match TRBD1. V dropped 7 bases and J dropped 2; count of bases not matched to a gene: 11. Germline V lookup: CDR1 SGDLS, CDR2 YYNGEE. The CDR3 has 15 residues. The CDR3 loop is CASGSRDSGNTEAFF. The CDR3 DNA reads TGTGCCAGCGGGTCCCGGGACAGTGGAAACACTGAAGCTTTCTTT.

The chain recombines TRBV30 with TRBJ2-2, with 7 positions matching TRBD1. Germline V gene lookup returns CDR1 GTSNPN and CDR2 SVGIG (reference sequence). This CDR3 comprises 15 residues. With V trimmed by 3 bases and J by 2 bases, 6 bases remained unmatched. For the CDR3, the DNA is TGTGCCTGGAGACGACAGGGCTTCAACACCGGGGAGCTGTTTTTT. This sequence encodes CAWRRQGFNTGELFF.

This clone appeared a few times. The chain carries TRBV10-1 and TRBJ2-2; possible D gene TRBD1, 6 bases. The CDR3 is 14 residues long. Germline CDR1 and CDR2: WNHNN and SYGVQD (reference sequence). Deletions cut 5 bases from V and 7 bases from J, with 14 bases between. CDR3 in DNA: TGCGCCAGCAGTCCGGACAGCTCCCACGGGGAGCTGTTTTTT. Encoded protein: CASSPDSSHGELFF.

The rearrangement joins TRBV12-3 or TRBV12-4 to TRBJ1-3; D call uncertain. Trimming took off 3 bases at V and 7 bases at J, with 7 bases between the two ends. The CDR3 covers 12 residues. CDR3 residues: CASSLGWNTIYF. CDR3 DNA: TGTGCCAGCAGTTTGGGCTGGAACACCATATATTTT.

The rearrangement links TRBV19 to TRBJ1-1; 10 bases map to TRBD1. This CDR3 is 14 amino acids long. V lost 6 bases to trimming and J lost 5 bases; unmatched junction nucleotides: 6. Germline loops: CDR1 LNHDA, CDR2 SQIVND (reference sequence). CDR3 nucleotide sequence: TGTGCCAGTAGGCCGGGACAGGGGCCAACTGAAGCTTTCTTT. Translation: CASRPGQGPTEAFF. Using reference TRBV19 and TRBJ1-1 for the parts outside the CDR3, the full variable domain is DGGITQSPKYLFRKEGQNVTLSCEQNLNHDAMYWYRQDPGQGLRLIYYSQIVNDFQKGDIAEGYSVSREKKESFPLTVTSAQKNPTAFYLCASRPGQGPTEAFFGQGTRLTVV.

By its share, this clone is medium-sized (0.01 to 0.1%). The chain has TRBV28 and TRBJ1-1; 7 nucleotides align to TRBD1. CDR3 length: 13 amino acids. In germline, CDR1 is MDHEN, CDR2 SYDVKM. V lost 7 bases, J lost 4 bases, and 6 bases stayed unmatched. The CDR3 sequence: CASIDRESTEAFF. The CDR3 nucleotides read TGTGCCAGCATCGACAGGGAGAGCACTGAAGCTTTCTTT.

The V and J genes are TRBV6-4 and TRBJ2-3; 9 bases line up with TRBD2. The CDR3 covers 15 residues. Germline values: CDR1 MRHNA, CDR2 SNTAGT. Trimming at V came to 3 bases and at J to 3 bases, leaving 4 bases not matched to a gene. The CDR3 nucleotides read TGTGCCAGCAGTGAAAGCGGGGGGCCGACAGATACGCAGTATTTT. As protein: CASSESGGPTDTQYF.

V usage is TRBV19 and J usage is TRBJ1-5; D unclear. The CDR3 totals 14 residues. Germline assignment: CDR1 LNHDA and CDR2 SQIVND (reference sequence). Deletions cut 9 bases from V and 5 bases from J, with 17 bases between. The CDR3 DNA is TGTGCCAGAACCTACCCGATTAGATATCAGCCCCAGCATTTT. It specifies CARTYPIRYQPQHF.

V and J are TRBV29-1 and TRBJ2-5; D possibly corresponds to TRBD1 (5 bases). Looked up from germline, CDR1 is SQVTM and CDR2 is ANQGSEA. The CDR3 contains 13 residues. V lost 4 bases and J 2 bases, leaving 11 bases between the germline ends. The CDR3 region is CSVASGIQETQYF. CDR3 DNA sequence: TGCAGCGTTGCGTCAGGGATTCAAGAGACCCAGTACTTC.

The chain carries TRBV9 and TRBJ1-4; a weak D match, TRBD1 (5 bases). Germline-derived CDR1 and CDR2 are SGDLS and YYNGEE. The germline V and J ends were trimmed by 1 base and 8 bases, with 18 bases remaining between them. This CDR3 region has 16 residues. The CDR3 sequence: CASSVYISDGGEKLFF. The CDR3 nucleotides are TGTGCCAGCAGCGTATATATATCGGACGGGGGAGAAAAACTGTTTTTT.

This chain uses TRBV2 with TRBJ2-1; D gene uncertain. The V gene lost 1 base and the J gene lost 2 bases, with 6 bases spanning the gap. Germline lookup yields CDR1 SNHLY and CDR2 FYNNEI. The CDR3 contains 14 residues. CDR3 residues: CASSEVRAYNEQFF. The CDR3 DNA is TGTGCCAGCAGTGAAGTCCGGGCCTACAATGAGCAGTTCTTC.

This chain joins TRBV5-4 and TRBJ2-4, with a weak D call TRBD2 (6 bases). This CDR3 has 18 residues. Trimming pared 4 bases from V and 4 bases from J, leaving 24 bases between. CDR1 and CDR2 from the germline V gene are SGHNT and YYREEE (reference sequence). The CDR3 loop is CASSIATGVAHTKNIQYF. The CDR3 DNA sequence: TGTGCCAGCAGCATAGCCACGGGGGTAGCGCACACGAAAAACATTCAGTACTTC.